A single TCR beta chain is shown here with its context. The sample belongs to a study of T cells expressing NK-cell markers. CDR3 length: 16 amino acids. TCRdb reprocessed the 5' RACE reads and reports one entry per CDR3 protein, with no DNA. This sample's table reports hundreds of thousands of distinct CDR3 sequences. The specimen sequenced was blood T cells: a sorted CD56 or NKG2C T cell subset, CD4+ or CD8+ T cells, or bulk PBMC T cells (not recorded which). The receptor was isolated from a young man in good health. The chain employs TRBV12-3 or TRBV12-4 and TRBJ2-7; TCRdb picks TRBD1, but there is no DNA to check that call. CDR3 amino acids: CASSSLDMRSSYEQYF.